This entry describes one TCR beta chain. Germline V CDR1 and CDR2: LNHNV, YYDKDF (reference sequence). The CDR3 contains 15 residues. Trimming took off 1 base at V and 7 bases at J, with 14 bases between the two ends. This sample stems from a study of blood T cell repertoires in COVID-19. For the study at large: Collection of acute and convalescent COVID-19 samples took place in the United States, Italy and Spain.

As originally analysed: How many nucleated cells were present was estimated from reference gene primer amplification. Profiled with immunoSEQ multiplex PCR; TCRdb holds only in-frame clones, not every one. The DNA was the basis for D and trimming; V, J and clone size are from that table. Found here are roughly 250,000 clones, about 87% of them singletons; the top ten hold around 1.3%. V and J are TRBV15 and TRBJ1-5; D unclear. The source material was PBMCs or T cells enriched from blood (not recorded which). This receptor was identified in a woman aged 40 to 49 with acute COVID-19. As DNA, the CDR3 is TGTGCCACCAGCAGAGCGAGGGAGAGAGGGCAGCCCCAGCATTTT. Its translation: CATSRARERGQPQHF.